Sequencing of this T cell receptor (beta chain) was carried out in a study of T-cell reconstitution after alpha-beta-depleted transplantation in children. Study-level points and caveats: There were reportedly several hundred expanded graft clones from which alpha-beta T cells came about two months after transplant. T cells produced anew were the main source of T-cell counts and diversity one year after transplant.

Trimming shortened V by 3 bases and J by 3 bases, and 7 bases separated the two germline ends. CDR3 length: 13 amino acids. This clonotype was recorded at least ten times. No antigen is known for it. During its preparation, the TCRbeta library received unique molecular identifiers. TCRdb re-analysed the PCR reads in MiXCR, keeping a single row per CDR3 protein. The table records roughly 670,000 distinct CDR3 sequences, 13% of them present only once. The clonotype was recovered from a girl between 2 and 10 years old with congenital amegakaryocytic thrombocytopenia, due to receive a stem cell transplant. This chain links TRBV12-3 or TRBV12-4 with TRBJ2-3; no definite D call. Sample: PBMCs, taken before TCRalphabeta/CD19-depleted stem cell transplant. CDR3 residues: CASSFRLTDTQYF. The CDR3, as DNA: TGTGCCAGCAGTTTCCGTTTAACAGATACGCAGTATTTT.